Listed below are T cell receptor beta chains from one sample, sequenced in a study of T cells in Graves' hyperthyroidism and ophthalmopathy. TCRdb reanalysed the multiplex PCR reads using MiXCR and keeps one entry per CDR3 protein. The profile shows about 500,000 distinct CDR3 sequences, 46% of them singletons. The sample consisted of peripheral blood or thyroid tissue (not recorded which). The receptor source for this set is an adult woman with Graves' disease, either hyperthyroidism or ophthalmopathy (not recorded which). The CDR3 runs from the conserved cysteine through the conserved F or W. Each record gives: V gene, D gene, J gene, clone size, CDR3 DNA, CDR3 protein. D genes are given only for firm matches. Size tells how often a clone was seen (once, few, many) or the class of an expanded clone, and some rows leave it out.

>TRBV25-1|NA|TRBJ1-4|many
TGTGCCAGCAGTGAATGGTCCGGGGGTCTCGAAAAACTGTTTTTT
CASSEWSGGLEKLFF
>TRBV20-1|NA|TRBJ2-5|few
TGCAGTGCTAGAGATCCACGGGCGGAGACCCAGTACTTC
CSARDPRAETQYF
>TRBV7-9|NA|TRBJ1-3|NA
TGCGCCAGCAGCTTGGTTCCGGCCAGTGGAAACACCATATATTTT
CASSLVPASGNTIYF
>TRBV7-6|NA|TRBJ1-2|NA
TGTGCCAGCAGCTTAGGGTTTTCGGCTGGAAACACCTTC
CASSLGFSAGNTF
>TRBV7-8|NA|TRBJ2-5|NA
TGTGCCAGCAGCTTAGTTGCGGGCACCGAAGAGATCCAGTACTTC
CASSLVAGTEEIQYF
>TRBV5-1|TRBD2|TRBJ2-7|many
TGCGCCAGCAGAACTAGCGGGAGGGAGCAGTACTTC
CASRTSGREQYF
>TRBV20-1|TRBD2|TRBJ2-7|NA
TGCAGTGCTGGGAAGGGGCGAACTAGCGGGAGTCGGAGCTACGAGCAGTACTTC
CSAGKGRTSGSRSYEQYF
>TRBV7-2|TRBD1|TRBJ1-1|NA
TGTGCCAGCAGCTTACAAAAGGACAGGGATGAAGCTTTCTTT
CASSLQKDRDEAFF
>TRBV7-3|NA|TRBJ2-7|many
TGTGCCAGCAGCTTATCACCCGTGGGGAACGAGCAGTACTTC
CASSLSPVGNEQYF
>TRBV2|TRBD1|TRBJ2-7|NA
TGTGCCAGCGGACAGGGGTCGACGACCTACGAGCAGTACTTC
CASGQGSTTYEQYF
>TRBV2|NA|TRBJ1-1|many
TGTGCCAGCAGCCCTACCGGCCGGAACACTGAAGCTTTCTTT
CASSPTGRNTEAFF
>TRBV19|NA|TRBJ1-5|many
TGTGCCAGTAATTCGGGATATAGCAATCAGCCCCAGCATTTT
CASNSGYSNQPQHF
>TRBV6-5|NA|TRBJ1-2|few
TGTGCCAGCAGTTACTCGGGGATCGAGGCTGGCTACACCTTC
CASSYSGIEAGYTF
>TRBV10-3|TRBD1|TRBJ1-4|few
TGTGCCATCAGTGAGATCACAGGGGGGATGTTTTTT
CAISEITGGMFF
>TRBV7-3|TRBD1|TRBJ2-2|NA
TGTGCCAGCAGCCTGACGGACAGGGCCACCGGGGAGCTGTTTTTT
CASSLTDRATGELFF
>TRBV5-1|NA|TRBJ1-1|few
TGCGCCAGCAGTTTGACGGATTTGAACACTGAAGCTTTCTTT
CASSLTDLNTEAFF
>TRBV2|NA|TRBJ2-2|many
TGTGCCAGCGGTGAACAGAGAAACACCGGGGAGCTGTTTTTT
CASGEQRNTGELFF
>TRBV6-5|NA|TRBJ1-4|many
TGTGCCAGCAGTGACGACAGTTGGGAAAAACTGTTTTTT
CASSDDSWEKLFF
>TRBV2|NA|TRBJ1-1|NA
TGTGCCAGCAGTTTCTCTAGGAACATGAGCACTGAAGCTTTCTTT
CASSFSRNMSTEAFF
>TRBV29-1|NA|TRBJ2-7|NA
TGCAGCGTTGCATCACGTTCAGGTGCCTACGAGCAGTACTTC
CSVASRSGAYEQYF
>TRBV20-1|NA|TRBJ1-2|few
TGCAGCACCTCCGGGACTACTACCGGGGACGATGGCTACACCTTC
CSTSGTTTGDDGYTF